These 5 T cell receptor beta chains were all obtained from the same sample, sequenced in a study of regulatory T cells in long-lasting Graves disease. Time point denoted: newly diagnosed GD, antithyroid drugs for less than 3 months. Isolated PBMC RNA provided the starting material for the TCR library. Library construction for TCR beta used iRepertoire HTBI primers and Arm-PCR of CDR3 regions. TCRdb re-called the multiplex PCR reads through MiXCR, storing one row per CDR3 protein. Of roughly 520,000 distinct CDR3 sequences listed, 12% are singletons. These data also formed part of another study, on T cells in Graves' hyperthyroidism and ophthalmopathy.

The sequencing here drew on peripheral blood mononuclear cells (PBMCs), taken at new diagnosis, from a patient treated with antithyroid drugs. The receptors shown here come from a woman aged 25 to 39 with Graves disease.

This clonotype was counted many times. CDR3 sequence reads: CASSEVPGVQETQYF. DNA of the CDR3: TGTGCCAGCAGTGAGGTACCTGGGGTCCAAGAGACCCAGTACTTC. V gene TRBV2 combines with J gene TRBJ2-5, with unresolved D. Germline lookup yields CDR1 SNHLY and CDR2 FYNNEI. Trimming shortened V by 3 bases and J by 1 base, and 12 bases separated the two germline ends. The CDR3 consists of 15 residues. Full variable domain (outside the CDR3, taken from reference TRBV2 and TRBJ2-5): EPEVTQTPSHQVTQMGQEVILRCVPISNHLYFYWYRQILGQKVEFLVSFYNNEISEKSEIFDDQFSVERPDGSNFTLKIRSTKLEDSAMYFCASSEVPGVQETQYFGPGTRLLVL.

The CDR3 protein is CASSLEGQAGELFF. The CDR3 DNA sequence: TGTGCCAGCAGCTTAGAAGGGCAAGCCGGGGAGCTGTTTTTT. The chain joins TRBV7-2 to TRBJ2-2; D is unresolved. This CDR3 comprises 14 residues. V lost 1 base, J lost 6 bases, and 9 bases lay in between. Germline assignment: CDR1 SGHTA and CDR2 FQGNSA.

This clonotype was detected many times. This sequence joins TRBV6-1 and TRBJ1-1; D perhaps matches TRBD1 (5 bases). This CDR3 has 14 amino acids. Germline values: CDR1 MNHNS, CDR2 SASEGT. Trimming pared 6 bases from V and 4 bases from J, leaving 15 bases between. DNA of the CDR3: TGTGCCAGCAGCCGAGACGGGGGTAGCACTGAAGCTTTCTTT. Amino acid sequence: CASSRDGGSTEAFF.

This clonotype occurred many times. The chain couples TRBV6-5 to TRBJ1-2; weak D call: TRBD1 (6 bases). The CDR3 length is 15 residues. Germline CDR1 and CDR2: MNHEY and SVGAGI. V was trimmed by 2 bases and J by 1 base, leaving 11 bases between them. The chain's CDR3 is CASSYGQGINYGYTF. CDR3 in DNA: TGTGCCAGCAGTTACGGTCAGGGGATTAACTATGGCTACACCTTC.

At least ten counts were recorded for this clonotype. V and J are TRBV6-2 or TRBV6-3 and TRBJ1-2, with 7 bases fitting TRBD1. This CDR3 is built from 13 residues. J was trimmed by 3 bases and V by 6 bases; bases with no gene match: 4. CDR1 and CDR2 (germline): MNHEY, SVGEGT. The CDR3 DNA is TGTGCCAGCAGCATAGGACAGGACTATGGCTACACCTTC. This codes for CASSIGQDYGYTF.